What follows are 4 T cell receptor beta chains derived from one specimen sequenced in a study of T cells after posttransplantation cyclophosphamide. Sequencing was performed with immunoSEQ multiplex PCR; in TCRdb, only in-frame clones are kept and a portion is missing. The table lists 200 to 250 clones, around 90% of them singletons. The sequencing input was gut tissue. The receptors stem from a man aged 50 to 60.

V and J are TRBV7-9 and TRBJ2-1; 13 bases agree with TRBD2. This CDR3 spans 13 amino acids. The germline CDR1 and CDR2 sequences are SEHNR and FQNEAQ (reference sequence). The DNA for the CDR3 is TGTTGGTCCGGACTAGCGGGAGCCGATGAGCAGTTCTTC. Its translation: CWSGLAGADEQFF. The variable domain in full, with the rest retrieved from reference TRBV7-9 and TRBJ2-1, is DTGVSQNPRHKITKRGQNVTFRCDPISEHNRLYWYRQTLGQGPEFLTYFQNEAQLEKSRLLSDRFSAERPKGSFSTLEIQRTEQGDSAMYLCWSGLAGADEQFFGPGTRLTVL.

V usage is TRBV5-4 and J usage is TRBJ2-2; D is undetermined. This CDR3 region has 12 residues. V shed 4 bases and J shed 6 bases, with 7 bases lying between them. Germline V lookup: CDR1 SGHNT, CDR2 YYREEE (reference sequence). CDR3 region: CASSLGPGELFF. The CDR3 DNA reads TGTGCCAGCAGCCTAGGCCCCGGGGAGCTGTTTTTT.

The chain has TRBV9 and TRBJ1-6, with D possibly matching TRBD1 (6 bases). The V gene lost 4 bases and the J gene lost 7 bases, with 15 bases spanning the gap. Germline CDR1 reads SGDLS; CDR2 reads YYNGEE. The CDR3 has 15 amino acids. CDR3 sequence (DNA): TGTGCCAGCAGCTTACAGGGCCAGGGAAATTCACCCCTCCACTTT. Translating gives CASSLQGQGNSPLHF.

Only one count was recorded for this clone. The chain is built from TRBV19 and TRBJ1-1; 7 nucleotides match TRBD1. Germline lookup yields CDR1 LNHDA and CDR2 SQIVND (reference sequence). V shed 10 bases, J shed 5 bases, and the junction held 16 bases outside the gene matches. CDR3 length: 15 amino acids. The CDR3 sequence is CATSAAGGRGTEAFF. The CDR3 region has the DNA TGTGCCACCTCAGCGGCAGGGGGTAGAGGTACTGAAGCTTTCTTT.